This TCR beta chain was found in a study of blood T cell repertoires in COVID-19. Study information: From the United States, Italy and Spain came samples of acute and convalescent COVID-19.

Germline-derived CDR1 and CDR2 are KGHDR and SFDVKD. CDR3 length: 17 amino acids. Trimming took 4 bases from V and 1 from J; bases not matched to a gene: 7. Some clones are missing from TCRdb's copy, which holds only in-frame ones; the method was immunoSEQ multiplex PCR. The repertoire holds 350,000 to 400,000 clones, with around 87% as singletons. Participants were aged about 18 to 89 years, lived in about two dozen US areas, and enrolled virtually. What was sequenced was PBMCs or T cells enriched from blood (not recorded which). The clonotype originates from a man between 18 and 35 years old who had recovered from COVID-19. The rearrangement links TRBV24-1 to TRBJ2-2; 8 bases are shared with TRBD1. For the CDR3, the DNA is TGTGCCACCAGTGAACACACCGGGACAGGGAACACCGGGGAGCTGTTTTTT. As protein: CATSEHTGTGNTGELFF.